A selection of T cell receptor beta chains follows, all from one sample in a study of vaccination and CD4 T cells after COVID-19. No antigen has been identified for these receptors. Via MiXCR, TCRdb re-called the PCR reads, giving one row per CDR3 protein. This sample has around 20,000 distinct CDR3 sequences; 50% to 60% occur once, and the top ten carry 6.6%. Specimen: CD4+ T cells from blood, cultured in vitro, collected before SARS-CoV-2 vaccination. These receptors originate from a human donor who had recovered from COVID-19. The CDR3 runs from the conserved cysteine through the conserved F or W. Each record gives: J gene, D gene, clone size, V gene, CDR3 protein, CDR3 DNA. A D gene is named only where the DNA matches it firmly. Size values are once, few and many counts, or a class for expanded clones, and some rows have none.

j_gene: TRBJ1-5
d_gene: -
abundance: -
v_gene: TRBV4-2
CDR3aa: CASSQGWGDNQPQHF
CDR3nt: TGTGCCAGCAGCCAAGGGTGGGGAGACAATCAGCCCCAGCATTTT

j_gene: TRBJ2-5
d_gene: TRBD1
abundance: -
v_gene: TRBV27
CDR3aa: CASSFLGQGGEAQYF
CDR3nt: TGTGCCAGCAGTTTTTTGGGACAGGGGGGAGAGGCCCAGTACTTC

j_gene: TRBJ2-7
d_gene: TRBD2
abundance: -
v_gene: TRBV7-9
CDR3aa: CASSLELKLAGAGEQYF
CDR3nt: TGTGCCAGCAGCTTAGAATTGAAGTTAGCGGGTGCTGGCGAGCAGTACTTC

j_gene: TRBJ2-5
d_gene: TRBD2
abundance: few
v_gene: TRBV15
CDR3aa: CATSREGTRAHRGTQYF
CDR3nt: TGTGCCACCAGCAGAGAAGGGACTAGGGCCCACCGAGGGACCCAGTACTTC

j_gene: TRBJ2-5
d_gene: -
abundance: -
v_gene: TRBV7-3
CDR3aa: CASSPGVLETQYF
CDR3nt: TGTGCCAGCAGCCCGGGAGTTCTAGAGACCCAGTACTTC

j_gene: TRBJ2-7
d_gene: -
abundance: once
v_gene: TRBV18
CDR3aa: CASSTRLGGASYEQYF
CDR3nt: TGTGCCAGCTCAACGAGACTTGGGGGAGCTTCCTACGAGCAGTACTTC

j_gene: TRBJ1-3
d_gene: -
abundance: -
v_gene: TRBV19
CDR3aa: CASSLTSRNTIYF
CDR3nt: TGTGCCAGTAGCCTTACCTCAAGAAACACCATATATTTT

j_gene: TRBJ1-5
d_gene: TRBD1
abundance: few
v_gene: TRBV2
CDR3aa: CASSRQGRDQPQHF
CDR3nt: TGTGCCAGCAGTAGACAGGGAAGAGATCAGCCCCAGCATTTT

j_gene: TRBJ2-5
d_gene: -
abundance: -
v_gene: TRBV2
CDR3aa: CASRPDSQETQYF
CDR3nt: TGTGCCAGCAGACCCGACAGCCAAGAGACCCAGTACTTC

j_gene: TRBJ1-1
d_gene: -
abundance: -
v_gene: TRBV12-3/TRBV12-4
CDR3aa: CASTRQVNTEAFF
CDR3nt: TGTGCCAGCACGCGACAGGTTAACACTGAAGCTTTCTTT

j_gene: TRBJ1-2
d_gene: -
abundance: few
v_gene: TRBV20-1
CDR3aa: CSARGDYGYTF
CDR3nt: TGCAGTGCGCGGGGGGACTATGGCTACACCTTC

j_gene: TRBJ2-1
d_gene: -
abundance: -
v_gene: TRBV14
CDR3aa: CASSQVFRVGGYNEQFF
CDR3nt: TGTGCCAGCAGCCAAGTATTTCGCGTGGGCGGCTACAATGAGCAGTTCTTC

j_gene: TRBJ1-2
d_gene: TRBD1
abundance: few
v_gene: TRBV30
CDR3aa: CAWSVGGGYGYTF
CDR3nt: TGTGCCTGGAGTGTAGGGGGCGGCTATGGCTACACCTTC

j_gene: TRBJ2-3
d_gene: TRBD2
abundance: -
v_gene: TRBV28
CDR3aa: CASSSTTSGSTYTQYF
CDR3nt: TGTGCCAGCAGCTCCACTACTAGCGGGAGTACATATACGCAGTATTTT

j_gene: TRBJ2-3
d_gene: TRBD2
abundance: -
v_gene: TRBV15
CDR3aa: CATSRAQGLAGEINEVTDTQYF
CDR3nt: TGTGCCACCAGCAGAGCCCAGGGGCTAGCGGGAGAGATTAATGAGGTCACAGATACGCAGTATTTT

j_gene: TRBJ2-5
d_gene: TRBD2
abundance: -
v_gene: TRBV6-1
CDR3aa: CASTNSGRAQETQYF
CDR3nt: TGTGCCAGCACCAATAGCGGGAGGGCCCAAGAGACCCAGTACTTC

j_gene: TRBJ2-7
d_gene: -
abundance: few
v_gene: TRBV20-1
CDR3aa: CNQGTCAVVDEQYF
CDR3nt: TGCAACCAAGGTACGTGCGCTGTCGTTGACGAGCAGTACTTC

j_gene: TRBJ2-1
d_gene: -
abundance: -
v_gene: TRBV6-2/TRBV6-3
CDR3aa: CASRAGGSNNEQFF
CDR3nt: TGTGCCAGCAGAGCAGGGGGGTCGAACAATGAGCAGTTCTTC

j_gene: TRBJ1-5
d_gene: TRBD1
abundance: -
v_gene: TRBV20-1
CDR3aa: CSARATGGGSNQPQHF
CDR3nt: TGCAGTGCTAGAGCCACAGGGGGAGGAAGCAATCAGCCCCAGCATTTT

j_gene: TRBJ1-1
d_gene: -
abundance: few
v_gene: TRBV10-3
CDR3aa: CAISGGGTRLTEAFF
CDR3nt: TGTGCCATCAGTGGGGGGGGAACTAGACTCACTGAAGCTTTCTTT

j_gene: TRBJ1-1
d_gene: -
abundance: -
v_gene: TRBV28
CDR3aa: CASSSLVVVNTEAFF
CDR3nt: TGTGCCAGCAGCTCCCTGGTGGTGGTGAACACTGAAGCTTTCTTT

j_gene: TRBJ2-7
d_gene: TRBD2
abundance: few
v_gene: TRBV20-1
CDR3aa: CSARYGGGYEQYF
CDR3nt: TGCAGTGCTAGATACGGGGGGGGCTACGAGCAGTACTTC

j_gene: TRBJ1-5
d_gene: -
abundance: medium-sized
v_gene: TRBV27
CDR3aa: CASRTGFLDNQPQHF
CDR3nt: TGTGCCAGCAGGACCGGGTTTTTGGACAATCAGCCCCAGCATTTT

j_gene: TRBJ2-5
d_gene: -
abundance: -
v_gene: TRBV7-7
CDR3aa: CASSLAGIGTQYF
CDR3nt: TGTGCCAGCAGCTTGGCAGGAATCGGGACCCAGTACTTC

j_gene: TRBJ2-7
d_gene: -
abundance: -
v_gene: TRBV7-9
CDR3aa: CASSLYRRRAYEQYF
CDR3nt: TGTGCCAGCAGCTTATATCGGCGGAGGGCCTACGAGCAGTACTTC

j_gene: TRBJ2-7
d_gene: TRBD1
abundance: few
v_gene: TRBV20-1
CDR3aa: CSASSPDRGNEQYF
CDR3nt: TGCAGTGCTAGCTCGCCGGACAGGGGTAACGAGCAGTACTTC

j_gene: TRBJ2-1
d_gene: -
abundance: -
v_gene: TRBV20-1
CDR3aa: CSARDPTPNEQFF
CDR3nt: TGCAGTGCTAGAGATCCCACCCCTAATGAGCAGTTCTTC

j_gene: TRBJ1-2
d_gene: -
abundance: -
v_gene: TRBV19
CDR3aa: CASSEQLLDGYTF
CDR3nt: TGTGCCAGTAGTGAACAGCTACTCGATGGCTACACCTTC

j_gene: TRBJ2-3
d_gene: TRBD1
abundance: -
v_gene: TRBV7-8
CDR3aa: CASRYSGTGGGTQYF
CDR3nt: TGTGCCAGCAGATATTCCGGGACAGGGGGTGGTACGCAGTATTTT

j_gene: TRBJ1-6
d_gene: TRBD1
abundance: -
v_gene: TRBV20-1
CDR3aa: CSARNPGTGGSPLHF
CDR3nt: TGCAGTGCTAGAAACCCCGGGACAGGGGGCTCACCCCTCCACTTT

j_gene: TRBJ1-3
d_gene: -
abundance: few
v_gene: TRBV10-3
CDR3aa: CAISESGGSGNTIYF
CDR3nt: TGTGCCATCAGTGAGTCAGGAGGGAGTGGAAACACCATATATTTT

j_gene: TRBJ1-1
d_gene: -
abundance: -
v_gene: TRBV28
CDR3aa: CASSTGSMNTEAFF
CDR3nt: TGTGCCAGCAGTACAGGGAGTATGAACACTGAAGCTTTCTTT

j_gene: TRBJ2-3
d_gene: -
abundance: -
v_gene: TRBV7-2
CDR3aa: CASSFFASTDTQYF
CDR3nt: TGTGCCAGCAGCTTCTTCGCTAGCACAGATACGCAGTATTTT

j_gene: TRBJ2-3
d_gene: -
abundance: -
v_gene: TRBV20-1
CDR3aa: CSARPYSADTQYF
CDR3nt: TGCAGTGCTAGGCCCTACTCAGCAGATACGCAGTATTTT

j_gene: TRBJ1-5
d_gene: TRBD1
abundance: -
v_gene: TRBV19
CDR3aa: CASSQGARQPQHF
CDR3nt: TGTGCCAGTTCTCAGGGGGCCAGACAGCCCCAGCATTTT

j_gene: TRBJ2-7
d_gene: TRBD1
abundance: -
v_gene: TRBV6-1
CDR3aa: CATEGIASTGGEQYF
CDR3nt: TGTGCCACAGAAGGTATAGCTTCCACAGGGGGGGAGCAGTACTTC

j_gene: TRBJ2-2
d_gene: TRBD2
abundance: -
v_gene: TRBV29-1
CDR3aa: CSVDTRGRAGELFF
CDR3nt: TGCAGCGTTGATACTCGCGGGAGGGCCGGGGAGCTGTTTTTT

j_gene: TRBJ2-5
d_gene: TRBD2
abundance: -
v_gene: TRBV7-2
CDR3aa: CASSLEPGLARTSARETQYF
CDR3nt: TGTGCCAGCAGCCTAGAACCGGGACTAGCGAGAACGAGCGCCAGGGAGACCCAGTACTTC

j_gene: TRBJ2-3
d_gene: -
abundance: few
v_gene: TRBV20-1
CDR3aa: CSASHQSGNIRTDTQYF
CDR3nt: TGCAGTGCTAGTCACCAATCCGGGAACATTCGCACAGATACGCAGTATTTT

j_gene: TRBJ2-1
d_gene: -
abundance: -
v_gene: TRBV20-1
CDR3aa: CSARDFRGNEQFF
CDR3nt: TGCAGTGCCCGGGACTTCCGAGGGAATGAGCAGTTCTTC